This record covers a single TCR beta chain. Its cognate antigen is unknown. The sample originates from a study of shared clonotypes between healthy human individuals. About the research overall: Donors were a couple of women and a few men aged 18 to 49.

V lost 4 bases, J lost 2 bases, and 17 bases lay in between. This CDR3 comprises 17 residues. Per germline, CDR1 MGHRA and CDR2 YSYEKL. It was at deep level that the assay was run. Here immunoSEQ multiplex PCR was the method, and the copy in TCRdb shows in-frame clones only, minus some. Of some 1,600,000 clones detected, 95% to 99% appear once; the ten largest clones hold about 0.45%. Findings of the study overall: Larger richness was generally estimated for naive than memory subsets.

This chain joins TRBV4-1 and TRBJ2-2; D possibly corresponds to TRBD2 (6 bases). The source is a man aged 30-40 years in good health. The sequencing sample was made of naive CD4+ T cells sorted from blood. Subset meaning: CD45RA+ positively selected. In DNA, the CDR3 is TGCGCCAGCAGCCGATTGCGGGACTTACCTAACACCGGGGAGCTGTTTTTT. Amino acids: CASSRLRDLPNTGELFF.